The entry below gives a single T cell receptor beta chain sequence along with its context. The data stem from a study of CD8 T cells in Susac syndrome. The RNA, about 0.45 to 1 ug, was put through reverse transcription using random hexamers. Across 54 Vbeta and 13 Jbeta, immunoSEQ multiplex PCR amplified TCR beta CDR3. Using its own MiXCR run on the immunoSEQ multiplex PCR reads, TCRdb lists one record per CDR3 protein. Of approximately 150,000 distinct CDR3 sequences listed, about 94% are singletons. Trimming cost V 10 bases and J 7 bases, with 19 bases left between them. Germline-derived CDR1 and CDR2 are WNHNN and SYGVQD (reference sequence). This CDR3 contains 13 residues.

This sequence originates from a human donor with multiple sclerosis. What was sequenced was CD4+ T cells from PBMCs. The rearrangement uses TRBV10-1 and TRBJ1-1, with TRBD1 as a possible D gene (6 bases). The CDR3 region is CAIVGTGKGEAFF. CDR3 DNA: TGCGCCATCGTCGGTACAGGGAAAGGTGAAGCTTTCTTT.